This T cell receptor beta chain was recorded in a study of blood T cell repertoires in COVID-19. At the level of the study: Some COVID-19 samples were acute and others convalescent; all came from the United States, Italy and Spain. From T cells, B-cell-depleted T cells, or PBMCs came the material, which was cDNA or gDNA.

Germline V gives CDR1 MDHEN, CDR2 SYDVKM. The ends lost 6 bases at V and 7 bases at J; junction bases unmatched: 12. The CDR3 is 15 residues long. Measured with immunoSEQ multiplex PCR; TCRdb has only the in-frame clones, and not every one. This sample has around 9,500 clones; roughly 81% occur once, and the top ten carry about 23%. V and J are TRBV28 and TRBJ1-5; 7 positions match TRBD1. This clonotype was sampled from a man in his 60s with active COVID-19. Material for sequencing was peripheral blood. The CDR3 loop reads CASSPGTAPRQPQHF. In DNA, the CDR3 is TGTGCCAGCAGCCCGGGGACAGCCCCAAGGCAGCCCCAGCATTTT.